One sample yielded the 21 T cell receptor beta chains listed below, sequenced in a study of STAT5B mutations in CD4+ large granular lymphocyte leukemia. Sequencing was performed with immunoSEQ multiplex PCR; in TCRdb, only in-frame clones are kept and a portion is missing. Of about 36,000 clones detected, over 60% appear once; the ten largest clones hold more than 2%. Source material: CD4+ T cells from blood buffy coats. These receptor sequences come from a human donor in good health.

The chain recombines TRBV6-5 with TRBJ1-2; unclear D gene. This CDR3 is built from 13 residues. CDR1 is MNHEY, CDR2 SVGAGI, per germline. V lost 2 bases and J 4 bases, leaving 8 bases between the germline ends. CDR3 bases: TGTGCCAGCAGTTACCGACCTTCCTATGGCTACACCTTC. This translates into CASSYRPSYGYTF.

The chain carries TRBV19 and TRBJ1-2, with TRBD1 matching over 9 bases. The germline CDR1 and CDR2 sequences are LNHDA and SQIVND (reference sequence). The CDR3 has 16 residues. The V gene end was trimmed by 6 bases and the J gene end by 4 bases; junction bases not matched to a gene: 12. This CDR3 reads CASSTTGTGQVYGYTF. In DNA form, the CDR3 reads TGTGCCAGTAGCACTACAGGGACAGGGCAGGTCTATGGCTACACCTTC.

This chain uses TRBV2 with TRBJ2-7; D not resolved. V lost 3 bases and J lost 3, with 3 bases in between. Germline values: CDR1 SNHLY, CDR2 FYNNEI. This CDR3 has 11 residues. As DNA, the CDR3 is TGTGCCAGCAGTGAGGGCTACGAGCAGTACTTC. Protein product: CASSEGYEQYF.

This clone was seen a few times. This sequence joins TRBV6-6 and TRBJ2-7, with no clear D. CDR3 length: 12 amino acids. Trimming stripped 6 bases from V and 2 bases from J, with 8 bases between. The V gene's germline CDR1 is MNHNY and CDR2 SVGAGI (reference sequence). CDR3 DNA: TGTGCCAGCAGCCACACTGCCTACGAGCAGTACTTC. Amino acids: CASSHTAYEQYF.

This chain links TRBV18 with TRBJ2-5, with D possibly TRBD2 on 6 matching bases. In germline, CDR1 is KGHSH, CDR2 LQKENI. The V end lost 3 bases, the J end lost 5 bases, and 7 bases lay between the germline ends. This CDR3 has 12 residues. Written as DNA, the CDR3 is TGTGCCAGCTCACCGGAGGGGGAGACCCAGTACTTC. This translates into CASSPEGETQYF.

The chain combines TRBV2 with TRBJ1-1; 7 bases are shared with TRBD1. The germline V gene has CDR1 SNHLY and CDR2 FYNNEI. V lost 5 bases to trimming and J lost 4 bases; unmatched junction nucleotides: 10. CDR3 size: 15 residues. The CDR3 loop reads CASSPTQGLITEAFF. The DNA for the CDR3 is TGTGCCAGCAGTCCAACACAGGGGCTGATCACTGAAGCTTTCTTT.

This clone was counted a few times. The CDR3 region has the DNA TGTGCCAGCAGCTGGGACTCCGGGTCGGGGCAGTACTTC. The encoded protein is CASSWDSGSGQYF. The V call is TRBV7-9, the J call TRBJ2-7; D perhaps matches TRBD2 (6 bases). The CDR3 covers 13 residues. Germline V gene lookup returns CDR1 SEHNR and CDR2 FQNEAQ (reference sequence). Trimming cost V 4 bases and J 9 bases, with 16 bases left between them.

The gene calls are TRBV7-9 and TRBJ1-1, with D possibly TRBD1 on 5 matching bases. The germline V and J ends were trimmed by 5 bases and 0 bases, with 16 bases remaining between them. The CDR3 runs to 16 residues. Germline CDR1 and CDR2: SEHNR and FQNEAQ (reference sequence). This CDR3 is CASSHRDSRLNTEAFF. CDR3 nucleotides: TGTGCCAGCAGCCACCGGGACTCTAGGTTGAACACTGAAGCTTTCTTT. Full variable domain (missing parts from reference TRBV7-9 and TRBJ1-1): DTGVSQNPRHKITKRGQNVTFRCDPISEHNRLYWYRQTLGQGPEFLTYFQNEAQLEKSRLLSDRFSAERPKGSFSTLEIQRTEQGDSAMYLCASSHRDSRLNTEAFFGQGTRLTVV.

The chain recombines TRBV5-4 with TRBJ2-3, with a possible D match to TRBD1 (5 bases). The CDR3 spans 15 residues. Trimming removed 4 bases from V and 2 bases from J, with 14 bases in between. CDR1 and CDR2 from the germline V gene are SGHNT and YYREEE (reference sequence). CDR3 sequence reads: CASSRLDRDTDTQYF. The CDR3 DNA follows: TGTGCCAGCAGCCGGCTAGACAGAGACACAGATACGCAGTATTTT.

The chain combines TRBV5-5 with TRBJ2-5; no reliable D call. This CDR3 is built from 12 residues. Germline loops: CDR1 SGHKS, CDR2 YYEKEE (reference sequence). Between the trimmed V and J ends, which lost 3 bases and 5 bases, there was a span of 8 bases. CDR3 protein: CASSSVGETQYF. The DNA of the CDR3 is TGTGCCAGCAGCTCCGTGGGGGAGACCCAGTACTTC.

The chain is built from TRBV7-2 and TRBJ2-3; tentatively, D is TRBD2 (7 bases). Germline V gene data show CDR1 as SGHTA and CDR2 as FQGNSA. V lost 4 bases and J lost 2, with 16 bases in between. The CDR3 totals 16 residues. The CDR3 bases are TGTGCCAGCAGCTCATTGGGCGGGGGCTACACAGATACGCAGTATTTT. This encodes CASSSLGGGYTDTQYF. Filled out from reference TRBV7-2 and TRBJ2-3, the complete variable domain reads GAGVSQSPSNKVTEKGKDVELRCDPISGHTALYWYRQSLGQGLEFLIYFQGNSAPDKSGLPSDRFSAERTGGSVSTLTIQRTQQEDSAVYLCASSSLGGGYTDTQYFGPGTRLTVL.

The chain recombines TRBV11-2 with TRBJ2-7; perhaps TRBD1 as D (6 bases). The CDR3 length is 15 residues. The V end lost 2 bases, the J end lost 3 bases, and 14 bases lay between the germline ends. Germline loops: CDR1 SGHAT, CDR2 FQNNGV. The CDR3 loop reads CASSLSLGGYYEQYF. DNA of the CDR3: TGTGCCAGCAGCTTATCACTAGGGGGATACTACGAGCAGTACTTC. Combining the CDR3 with reference TRBV11-2 and TRBJ2-7 gives the whole variable domain EAGVAQSPRYKIIEKRQSVAFWCNPISGHATLYWYQQILGQGPKLLIQFQNNGVVDDSQLPKDRFSAERLKGVDSTLKIQPAKLEDSAVYLCASSLSLGGYYEQYFGPGTRLTVT.

The V call is TRBV6-5, the J call TRBJ1-2, with 7 bases that match TRBD1. The length of the CDR3 is 15 residues. V dropped 5 bases and J dropped 3; count of bases not matched to a gene: 9. Germline assignment: CDR1 MNHEY and CDR2 SVGAGI. This CDR3 reads CASSPQGNLHYGYTF. The CDR3 DNA sequence: TGTGCCAGCAGTCCACAGGGGAATCTTCACTATGGCTACACCTTC.

V is TRBV4-1 and J is TRBJ2-5, with 10 nucleotides matching TRBD1. Germline CDR1 and CDR2: MGHRA and YSYEKL. The CDR3 totals 16 residues. Unmatched junction bases numbered 7, after V lost 1 base and J lost 5 bases. The chain's CDR3 is CASSQGDRGLGETQYF. The DNA of the CDR3 is TGCGCCAGCAGCCAAGGAGACAGGGGGCTGGGGGAGACCCAGTACTTC.

This chain uses TRBV6-1 with TRBJ1-1, with TRBD1 identical over 7 bases. Trimming cost V 6 bases and J 4 bases; bases outside gene matches: 8. Germline V gene sequence: CDR1 MNHNS, CDR2 SASEGT. This CDR3 region has 14 residues. CDR3 DNA: TGTGCCAGCAGCACCGGGACAGCGTCCACTGAAGCTTTCTTT. The encoded protein is CASSTGTASTEAFF.

This clone has only a few counts. The chain couples TRBV7-2 to TRBJ1-6; D remains unclear. V dropped 2 bases and J dropped 6 bases, with 8 bases sitting between them. Germline loops: CDR1 SGHTA, CDR2 FQGNSA. The CDR3 sequence is 14 residues long. In nucleotides, the CDR3 is TGTGCCAGCAGCTTACTGGGTAGTAATTCACCCCTCCACTTT. The encoded protein is CASSLLGSNSPLHF.

This rearrangement joins TRBV6-5 to TRBJ2-5; the D is unclear. The CDR3 totals 11 residues. Germline V gene lookup returns CDR1 MNHEY and CDR2 SVGAGI. Trimming removed 2 bases at V and 5 bases at J, with 3 bases between. CDR3 in amino acids: CASSYGETQYF. The DNA for the CDR3 is TGTGCCAGCAGTTACGGGGAGACCCAGTACTTC.

The chain joins TRBV18 to TRBJ1-1, with TRBD1 matching 7 bases. Germline V CDR1 and CDR2: KGHSH, LQKENI. The ends lost 3 bases at V and 1 base at J; junction bases unmatched: 8. This CDR3 spans 16 amino acids. The CDR3 DNA reads TGTGCCAGCTCACCGGGGTTGACAGGGACGAACACTGAAGCTTTCTTT. This codes for CASSPGLTGTNTEAFF. Drawing the rest from reference TRBV18 and TRBJ1-1, the complete variable domain is NAGVMQNPRHLVRRRGQEARLRCSPMKGHSHVYWYRQLPEEGLKFMVYLQKENIIDESGMPKERFSAEFPKEGPSILRIQQVVRGDSAAYFCASSPGLTGTNTEAFFGQGTRLTVV.

This clone was observed a few times. The CDR3 DNA sequence: TGTGCCAGTAGTTATATCGGGACAGGGGGTGAAGCTTTCTTT. Its translation is CASSYIGTGGEAFF. The chain uses TRBV19 and TRBJ1-1; 11 positions match TRBD1. The CDR3 runs 14 residues. Trimming removed 5 bases from V and 7 bases from J; junction bases left unmatched: 6. Germline CDR1 reads LNHDA; CDR2 reads SQIVND (reference sequence).

The sample holds a few counts of this clone. The chain uses TRBV5-4 and TRBJ1-1, with no clear D. The V gene lost 0 bases and the J gene lost 0 bases, with 6 bases spanning the gap. Germline V gene lookup returns CDR1 SGHNT and CDR2 YYREEE (reference sequence). CDR3 length: 14 amino acids. The CDR3 DNA reads TGTGCCAGCAGCTTGGCCCGGGTGAACACTGAAGCTTTCTTT. Its protein product is CASSLARVNTEAFF.

In this sample, this clone turned up once. The rearrangement links TRBV5-1 to TRBJ1-1, with a tentative D call TRBD1 (5 bases). V was trimmed by 4 bases and J by 1 base, leaving 11 bases between them. The CDR3 spans 14 residues. The germline V gene encodes CDR1 SGHRS and CDR2 YFSETQ. The CDR3 is CASSAGGGNTEAFF. In nucleotides, the CDR3 is TGCGCCAGCAGCGCGGGGGGAGGGAACACTGAAGCTTTCTTT.